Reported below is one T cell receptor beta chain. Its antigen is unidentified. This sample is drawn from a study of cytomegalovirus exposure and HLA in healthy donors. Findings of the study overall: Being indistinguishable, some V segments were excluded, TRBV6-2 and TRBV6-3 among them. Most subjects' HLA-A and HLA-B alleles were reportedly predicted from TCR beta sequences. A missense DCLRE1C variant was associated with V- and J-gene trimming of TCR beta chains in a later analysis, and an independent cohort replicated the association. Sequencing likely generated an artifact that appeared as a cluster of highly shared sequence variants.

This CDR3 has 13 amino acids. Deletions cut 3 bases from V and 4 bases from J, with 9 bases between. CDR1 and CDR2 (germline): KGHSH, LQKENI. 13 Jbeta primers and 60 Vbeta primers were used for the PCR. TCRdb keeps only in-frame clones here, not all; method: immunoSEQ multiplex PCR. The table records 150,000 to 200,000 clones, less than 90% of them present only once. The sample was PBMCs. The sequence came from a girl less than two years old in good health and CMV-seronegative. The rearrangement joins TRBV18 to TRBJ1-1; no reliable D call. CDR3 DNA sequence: TGTGCCAGCTCACCGGCGGGTGGCACTGAAGCTTTCTTT. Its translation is CASSPAGGTEAFF.